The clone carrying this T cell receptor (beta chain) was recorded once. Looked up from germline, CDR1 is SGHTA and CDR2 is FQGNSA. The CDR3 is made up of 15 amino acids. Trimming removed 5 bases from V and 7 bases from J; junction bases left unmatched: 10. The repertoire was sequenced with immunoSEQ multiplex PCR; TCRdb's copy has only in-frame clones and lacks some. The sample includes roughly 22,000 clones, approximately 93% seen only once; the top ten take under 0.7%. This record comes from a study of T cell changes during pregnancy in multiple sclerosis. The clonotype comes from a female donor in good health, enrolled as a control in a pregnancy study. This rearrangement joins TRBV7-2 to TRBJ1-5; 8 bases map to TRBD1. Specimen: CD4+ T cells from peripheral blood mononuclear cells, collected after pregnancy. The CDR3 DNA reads TGTGCCAGCAGCCTTGGACAGGGAGAGAGACAGCCCCAGCATTTT. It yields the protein CASSLGQGERQPQHF. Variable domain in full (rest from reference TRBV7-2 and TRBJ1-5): GAGVSQSPSNKVTEKGKDVELRCDPISGHTALYWYRQSLGQGLEFLIYFQGNSAPDKSGLPSDRFSAERTGGSVSTLTIQRTQQEDSAVYLCASSLGQGERQPQHFGDGTRLSIL.